The source of this TCR beta chain is a study of blood T cell repertoires in COVID-19. This clone was detected once. Data came from immunoSEQ multiplex PCR; TCRdb stores just in-frame clones and leaves some out. This table holds fewer than 400,000 clones, 89% found once. The CDR3 is 14 amino acids. Germline V gene lookup returns CDR1 SGHTS and CDR2 YDEGEE. V gave up 1 base and J gave up 4 bases, with 9 bases separating them. The source of this sequence is a woman between 25 and 40 years old with COVID-19, enrolled during active disease. The rearrangement uses TRBV5-8 and TRBJ1-5, with unresolved D. The specimen sequenced was peripheral blood. The CDR3 nucleotides are TGTGCCAGCAGCTTGTATTCCGGTAATCAGCCCCAGCATTTT. This encodes CASSLYSGNQPQHF.